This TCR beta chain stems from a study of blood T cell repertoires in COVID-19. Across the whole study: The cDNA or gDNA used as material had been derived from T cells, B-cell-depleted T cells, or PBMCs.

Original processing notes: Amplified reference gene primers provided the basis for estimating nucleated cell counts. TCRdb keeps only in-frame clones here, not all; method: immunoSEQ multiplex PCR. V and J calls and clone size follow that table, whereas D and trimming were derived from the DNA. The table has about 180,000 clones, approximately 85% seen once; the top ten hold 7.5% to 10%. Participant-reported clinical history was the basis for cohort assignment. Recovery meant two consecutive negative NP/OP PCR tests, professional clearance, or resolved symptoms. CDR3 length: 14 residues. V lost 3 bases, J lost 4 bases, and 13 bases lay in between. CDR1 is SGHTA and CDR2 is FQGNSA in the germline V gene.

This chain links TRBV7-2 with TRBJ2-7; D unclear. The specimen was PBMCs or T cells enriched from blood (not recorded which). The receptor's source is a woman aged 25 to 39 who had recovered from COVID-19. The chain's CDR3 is CASSLEPASYEQYF. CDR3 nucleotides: TGTGCCAGCAGCTTGGAGCCCGCGTCTTACGAGCAGTACTTC.